The present T cell receptor beta chain was sequenced within a study of blood T cells in healthy people across ages. No fewer than 5.5 micrograms of total RNA were isolated from every sample. For the second PCR, which ran for roughly 6 to 12 cycles, a sample-barcoded 5' primer and a J-beta primer mix were used. Using its own MiXCR run on the 5' RACE reads, TCRdb lists one record per CDR3 protein. In the table there are some 1.5 million distinct CDR3 sequences, 28% of which are singletons. V was clipped by 9 bases and J by 5 bases, with 20 bases between them. The CDR3 has 14 amino acids. CDR1 SGHKS and CDR2 YYEKEE come from the germline V gene (reference sequence).

This sequence originates from a woman aged 25 to 39 in good health. Sequenced sample: blood. The V and J genes are TRBV5-5 and TRBJ1-2; D remains ambiguous. In nucleotides, the CDR3 is TGTGCCACCGGCCCATTGGGAGGAGGGTATGGCTACACCTTC. Residues: CATGPLGGGYGYTF.